The sample holds a few counts of the clone carrying this TCR beta chain. Its antigen is not known. These data belong to a study of beta chain features in type 1 diabetes. Study-wide results and limits: All four CD4+ subsets of Type 1 diabetes patients contained TCRB CDR3s that were moderately but significantly shorter.

V was pared by 4 bases and J by 3 bases, with 14 bases of the junction left unmatched. The V gene's germline CDR1 is SEHNR and CDR2 FQNEAQ (reference sequence). The CDR3 length is 17 residues. The whole isolated RNA underwent reverse transcription, so sequencing captured expressed TCRB transcripts. Repertoires were generated with immunoSEQ multiplex PCR, while TCRdb's copy carries only in-frame clones and drops some. The table has around 280,000 clones, roughly 8% seen once. The V and J genes are TRBV7-9 and TRBJ1-1, with 7 bases fitting TRBD1. The source of this sequence is a woman aged 18-35 years in good health. Sequencing was carried out using central memory CD4+ T cells from blood. The CDR3 DNA is TGTGCCAGCAGCTCGGGACAGAGCTCGGGGTGGGACACTGAAGCTTTCTTT. It translates to CASSSGQSSGWDTEAFF.